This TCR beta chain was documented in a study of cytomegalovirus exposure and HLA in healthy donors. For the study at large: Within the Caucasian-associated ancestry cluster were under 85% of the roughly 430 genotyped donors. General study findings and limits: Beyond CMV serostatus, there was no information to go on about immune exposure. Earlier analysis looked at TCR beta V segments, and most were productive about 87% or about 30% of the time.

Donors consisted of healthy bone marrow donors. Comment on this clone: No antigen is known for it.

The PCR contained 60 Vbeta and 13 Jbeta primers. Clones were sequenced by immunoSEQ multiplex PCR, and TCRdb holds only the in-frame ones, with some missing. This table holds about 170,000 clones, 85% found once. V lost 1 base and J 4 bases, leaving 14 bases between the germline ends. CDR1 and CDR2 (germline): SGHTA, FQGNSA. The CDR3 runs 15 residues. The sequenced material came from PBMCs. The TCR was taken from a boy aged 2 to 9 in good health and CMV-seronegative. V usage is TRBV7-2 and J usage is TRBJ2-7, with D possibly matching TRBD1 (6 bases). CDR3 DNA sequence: TGTGCCAGCAGCTTAGAGGGGGACAATCGATACGAGCAGTACTTC. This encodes CASSLEGDNRYEQYF.